The present TCR beta chain was sequenced within a study of T cell repertoires in cytomegalovirus infection. MiXCR, applied by TCRdb to the reads, yields one record per CDR3 protein. Found here are around 570,000 distinct CDR3 sequences, roughly 42% of them singletons; the top ten hold 48%. This clonotype has a handful of counts. Its antigen is not identified. The sequences come from cultured PBMCs, collected from culture after CMV antigen stimulation. The receptor's source is a human donor in good health (CMV status not recorded). Some clones in this sample may be carry-over from other donors' samples.

The CDR3: CASSLVGGFYQETQYF. CDR3 sequence (DNA): TGTGCCAGCAGCTTAGTCGGCGGATTCTATCAAGAGACCCAGTACTTC. The chain links TRBV7-2 to TRBJ2-5; the D is unclear. CDR3 length: 16 amino acids. Germline V CDR1 and CDR2: SGHTA, FQGNSA. V lost 1 base, J lost 2 bases, and 14 bases lay in between.